This T cell receptor beta chain was recorded in a study of cytomegalovirus exposure and HLA in healthy donors (dated by TCRdb to about 2017). Regarding the study in general: According to an earlier analysis of 587 of the donors, roughly 180 million T cells yielded over 90 million unique TCR beta sequences and 276 Gb of sequence data. A later genetic analysis used genome-wide SNP genotypes for about 65% of the 666 donors, treating that subset as a discovery cohort. Roughly 300 gigabases of sequencing data and around 88 million unique TCR sequences made up an early release that covered fewer than 650 HLA-typed donors. The study profiled the T cell repertoires of 500 to 800 subjects by immunosequencing and related them to cytomegalovirus serostatus. Alongside the repertoire data, information on donor age, sex, ethnicity and CMV serostatus was compiled. All discovery cohort repertoires had been generated on a single sequencing platform. The study aimed to test whether cataloging public T cell receptors could reveal signatures of past pathogen exposure. To predict cytomegalovirus infection status, the study combined high-throughput TCR immunosequencing, statistical association of individual TCRs with disease status, and machine learning. The genetic ancestry cluster associated with self-reported Caucasian donors included about four fifths of the roughly 360 genotyped donors. In addition to the first cohort of approximately 670 subjects, a separate validation cohort of approximately 130 different subjects was used. To decide whether each TCR beta V gene segment behaved as functional or pseudogenic, an earlier analysis of approximately 590 of the donors relied on high-throughput TCR beta sequencing. The later analysis used no new phenotypic data to find candidate immune exposures, relying instead on TCR beta sequences and their occurrence across donors. Typing coverage varied by locus: about 620-630 donors for A, B, C, DRB1 and DQB1; more than 500 for DQA1; about 570 for DPA1; about 450 for DPB1. Both class I and class II loci were covered by HLA typing, at four-digit resolution. Roughly five DR-DQ haplotypes were handled as single units for association and clustering because linkage in the cohort was strong. Across some 400 genotyped donors of the cohort, an average of about 240,000 unique TCR beta nucleotide sequences per donor were sequenced, and approximately 19% of those sequences were non-productive. In a later analysis, previously published TCR beta repertoires from about 640 donors were re-analyzed and high-resolution HLA genotyping was added so that TCR occurrence patterns could be studied. The investigation overall reported the following: This cohort had only TCR beta chains sequenced, and the lack of alpha or paired-chain data limited which features could be detected. It was suggested by the authors that the approach could potentially be generalized to other disease states and immunological phenotypes. HLA typing was unavailable for some donors at each locus, so association tests used only the typed subset. The earlier analysis of nearly 600 of the donors excluded fewer than 20 rarely observed V segments, including chromosome 9 orphons, because counts were too low. Strong co-occurrence of HLA alleles, especially DR and DQ, made assigning TCR associations to individual alleles difficult. In a later analysis, TCR association rates were found to vary across HLA loci, with the most associated TCRs seen for DRB1 alleles and the fewest for HLA-C alleles. The 87-base-pair reads could not distinguish some IMGT-functional V segments, including TRBV6-2 and TRBV6-3, so those segments were excluded. A later genetic analysis reported fewer N-insertions in productive TCRs among donors in an Asian-associated ancestry cluster than the approximately 700-donor mean. At a false discovery rate of 0.05, a later analysis linked some 17,000 TCR beta sequences to specific HLA alleles. A group of highly shared sequence variants was considered likely to be a technical artifact of the sequencing pipeline. In a later analysis, most CMV-associated TCR beta chains were found to appear HLA-restricted, with HLA associations seemingly driven largely by CMV exposure. The study listed approximately 160 TCR beta chains as associated with cytomegalovirus. An earlier analysis of approximately 600 of the donors showed that most TCR beta V segments appeared in productive rearrangements either about 90% or about 30% of the time, which broadly matched IMGT annotations. An association between a missense DCLRE1C variant and V-gene and J-gene trimming of TCR beta chains was found in a later genetic analysis and replicated in an independent cohort. Roughly uniform sequencing depth across donors was assumed in presence/absence analyses, although this assumption may not hold. Compared with equally common non-associated chains, HLA-associated TCR beta chains in a later analysis were more clonally expanded and had lower generation probabilities. A further reported finding was that TCR beta sequences accurately predicted the HLA-A and HLA-B alleles for most subjects in the first cohort. A few of the identified cytomegalovirus-associated TCR beta chains were confirmed in vitro to be specific for cytomegalovirus antigens. Correlated functional status among segregating V segments might reflect linkage disequilibrium, but an unknown experimental factor could not be ruled out. Across donors, most TCR sequences were observed very rarely, whereas some public TCRs were present in many individuals. In both the original and validation cohorts, the classifier was reported to diagnose cytomegalovirus status with high specificity and sensitivity. A later analysis reported that several top co-occurrence clusters appeared linked to parvovirus B19, influenza, CMV and Epstein-Barr virus. CMV serostatus was the only immune exposure information available for the cohort.

In total, roughly 710 healthy bone marrow donors made up the cohort. At the time of sampling, every cohort member was nominally healthy, though immune exposures that went unrecorded were likely present. The donor tested CMV seronegative, placing the donor among the 350 or so seronegative members of the cohort. Each donor provided a peripheral blood sample, and peripheral blood mononuclear cells were used for TCR beta sequencing. The Qiagen DNeasy Blood Extraction Kit was used to extract genomic DNA from the blood cell samples. V trim: 4 bases; J trim: 3 bases; unmatched bases: 7. Its CDR3 holds 16 amino acids, cysteine through phenylalanine. CDR3 DNA is the only sequence kept; it has 48 bases, read in frame from the first base. CDR1 and CDR2 (SGHRS, YFSETQ) derive from the germline V gene. Libraries came from the immunoSEQ multiplex PCR assay. A mixture of 60 forward primers for TCR Vbeta segments and 13 reverse primers for TCR Jbeta segments was used in the multiplex PCR. The CDR3 region of rearranged TCR beta genes was amplified from genomic DNA with a multiplex PCR assay. Amplified TCR beta libraries were sequenced as 87-base-pair reads on the Illumina HiSeq System. As for the original processing: A later analysis tallied tens of millions of unique TCR beta chains across the 700 or so repertoires, and 10 million to 11 million of those chains were shared by two or more donors. To remove PCR and sequencing errors, raw reads were error-corrected and collapsed into unique sequences using a nearest-neighbor algorithm that merged closely related sequences. V, D and J gene segments were assigned by aligning CDR3 sequences to IMGT reference sequences. Each retained sequence needed at least a six-nucleotide match to both a V gene segment and a J gene segment. Rearrangements were called productive when the CDR3 lacked stop codons and stayed in frame with V and J; all others were non-productive. Following IMGT convention, CDR3 was defined as the stretch from the second conserved V-encoded cysteine to the conserved J-encoded phenylalanine. The earlier analysis of some 540 of the donors excluded any sequence lacking an unambiguous match to a single V gene segment. In an earlier analysis of some 590 of the donors, V segments were called functional above 56.7% productive rearrangements and were called segregating when the between-donor standard deviation exceeded 5%. To diagnose cytomegalovirus status from the catalog of TCR beta chain sequences, a statistical classification framework was built. In a later analysis, TCR nucleotide sequences were compared against IMGT/GENE-DB human TR gene sequences so that V and J genes could be assigned. The TCRdist pipeline was used in a later analysis to assign CDR3 sequences and most-parsimonious VDJ recombination scenarios. In a later analysis, every TCR beta chain was defined by the combination of its CDR3 amino acid sequence and its V-gene family, and reads without a unique V-gene family were dropped. In a later analysis, 450 to 600 highly shared, low-generation-probability nucleotide sequences were removed to address suspected cross-contamination and a sequencing artifact. In a later analysis, a clonal expansion index for each public chain was calculated from normalized within-repertoire ranks of inferred template counts. In a later analysis, generation probabilities were computed using a VDJ recombination model fitted to out-of-frame rearrangements, and the results were checked against IGoR. A later analysis scored TCR-TCR, TCR-HLA and TCR-CMV co-occurrence with hypergeometric tests, applying a repertoire-size bias correction to TCR pairs. A later analysis estimated false discovery rates by permuting HLA or CMV assignments 20 times. In a later analysis, co-occurring TCRs were grouped using DBSCAN, and TCRdist sequence similarity was added for clustering within HLA-allele-positive subsets. Repertoires with fewer than 30,000 or more than 120,000 public chains were left out of co-occurrence clustering, as were about five repertoires with anomalous nucleotide sharing. Drawn from immuneACCESS, this table holds only the in-frame rearrangements with V and J called that TCRdb kept. Clones are partly lost; checked studies trace under half to an unresolved V gene and leave the rest unexplained. V, J and clone size are taken as reported in that table, and D and trimming were inferred from the DNA itself. The sample table holds under 150,000 clones, of which approximately 80% were seen once. About 2.5% of the sample is in the top ten clones.

Notes on this clone: No antigen is known for it. No base qualities exist here, and no much larger clone lies one base off it.

The sequenced sample consisted of PBMCs. The source is a man younger than 45 in good health and CMV-seronegative. The chain couples TRBV5-1 to TRBJ1-1; 12 bases in the junction line up with TRBD1. CDR3 region: CASSRGTGGVYTEAFF. The base sequence is TGCGCCAGCAGCAGGGGGACAGGGGGCGTGTACACTGAAGCTTTCTTT.